This T cell receptor (beta chain) stems from a study of CD8 T cells in Susac syndrome. The authors reverse transcribed about 0.5 to 1 ug RNA with random hexamers. TCRdb reprocessed the immunoSEQ multiplex PCR reads with MiXCR, giving one entry per CDR3 protein. This repertoire shows 50,000 to 60,000 distinct CDR3 sequences, over 85% found once; its top ten account for roughly 0.2%. Germline CDR1 reads MDHEN; CDR2 reads SYDVKM. V shed 5 bases and J shed 9 bases, with 8 bases lying between them. This CDR3 contains 11 residues. The TCR comes from a human donor in good health. Sequencing used CD8+ T cells from PBMCs. The rearrangement uses TRBV28 and TRBJ1-5; unclear D gene. CDR3 coding DNA: TGTGCCAGCAGTCTACGGGGGCCCCAGCATTTT. This translates into CASSLRGPQHF.